Detailed here is one TCR beta chain. The data originate from a study of blood T cell repertoires in COVID-19. TCRdb's copy holds only in-frame clones and misses some; the assay was immunoSEQ multiplex PCR. Among a few hundred thousand clones listed, about nine tenths were seen once. The CDR3 extends over 13 amino acids. Germline loops: CDR1 SGHTA, CDR2 FQGTGA. V was shortened by 5 bases and J by 3 bases, with 10 bases between the two germline ends. The V and J genes are TRBV7-3 and TRBJ1-1, with a possible D match to TRBD1 (6 bases). The specimen was peripheral blood. The source is a man aged 50 or older with acute or convalescent COVID-19. This CDR3 reads CASSVTGYTEAFF. The CDR3 region has the DNA TGTGCCAGCAGCGTTACAGGGTACACTGAAGCTTTCTTT. The whole variable domain, remainder taken from reference TRBV7-3 and TRBJ1-1, is GAGVSQTPSNKVTEKGKYVELRCDPISGHTALYWYRQSLGQGPEFLIYFQGTGAADDSGLPNDRFFAVRPEGSVSTLKIQRTERGDSAVYLCASSVTGYTEAFFGQGTRLTVV.